This T cell receptor beta chain derives from a study of control samples from healthy donors and cancer patients. Trimming shortened V by 6 bases and J by 7 bases, and 25 bases separated the two germline ends. Germline CDR1 and CDR2: LNHDA and SQIVND (reference sequence). The CDR3 spans 18 residues. Assay used: immunoSEQ multiplex PCR; TCRdb lists only in-frame clones, some missing. The sample includes around 67,000 clones, roughly nine tenths of them seen just once. The clonotype comes from a man aged 55 to 70 with colorectal cancer. This rearrangement joins TRBV19 to TRBJ1-6; possibly TRBD1 for D (6 bases). Material: PBMCs. CDR3 sequence: CASSAQGGPRVSNSPLHF. CDR3 bases: TGTGCCAGTAGCGCACAGGGAGGCCCCCGGGTCAGCAATTCACCCCTCCACTTT.